The clone carrying this TCR beta chain showed up just once. This entry is derived from a study of control samples from healthy donors and cancer patients. The CDR3 is 17 residues long. Germline V gene sequence: CDR1 MNHEY, CDR2 SVGEGT. V shed 6 bases and J 2 bases; nucleotides not matched to a gene: 11. Clones were sequenced by immunoSEQ multiplex PCR, and TCRdb holds only the in-frame ones, with some missing. There are some 120,000 clones in the sample; 75% to 95% occur only once, and more than 2% lies in the top ten. The receptor's source is a man younger than 35 in good health. The chain recombines TRBV6-2 or TRBV6-3 with TRBJ2-5; 11 bases are a match to TRBD2. Sequenced sample: blood. The CDR3: CASSPSSGGPGQETQYF. CDR3 coding DNA: TGTGCCAGCAGCCCTTCTAGCGGGGGGCCGGGTCAAGAGACCCAGTACTTC.